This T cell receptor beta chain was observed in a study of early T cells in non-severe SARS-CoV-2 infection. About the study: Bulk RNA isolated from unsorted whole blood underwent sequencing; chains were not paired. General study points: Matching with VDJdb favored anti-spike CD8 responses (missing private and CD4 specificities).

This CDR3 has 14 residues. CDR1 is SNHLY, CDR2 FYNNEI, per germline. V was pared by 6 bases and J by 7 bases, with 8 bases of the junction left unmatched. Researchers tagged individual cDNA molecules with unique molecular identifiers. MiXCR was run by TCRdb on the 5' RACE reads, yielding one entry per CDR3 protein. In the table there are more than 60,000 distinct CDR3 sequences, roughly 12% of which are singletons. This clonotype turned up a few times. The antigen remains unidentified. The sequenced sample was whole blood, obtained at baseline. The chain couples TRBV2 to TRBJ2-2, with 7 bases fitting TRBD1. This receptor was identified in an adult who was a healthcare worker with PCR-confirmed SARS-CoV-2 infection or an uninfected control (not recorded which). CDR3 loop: CASRRTGSLGELFF. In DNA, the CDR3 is TGTGCCAGCAGGCGGACAGGATCCCTCGGGGAGCTGTTTTTT.